The 31 T cell receptor beta chains in this list originate from one sample, sequenced in a study of T-cell reconstitution after alpha-beta-depleted transplantation in children (TCRdb year 2016). The library was made by PCR. The run used an Illumina HiSeq 2500. To normalize quantification of the TCRbeta repertoire, the TCR libraries were built with molecular barcoding that relied on unique molecular identifiers. The public reads were reanalyzed by TCRdb: fastp trimming at Q25, MiXCR alignment, in-frame beta chains only. Every entry covers one CDR3 protein and lists the most common genes and DNA from its rows. A total of some 550,000 distinct CDR3 sequences appear in this sample, about 21% of them only once. Together, the top ten hold around an eighth of the sample. The sample's treatment or condition label is to be understood as: allogeneic hematopoietic cell transplantation with graft depleted of TCRalphabeta T cells and CD19 B cells.

The specimen was PBMCs, mostly from graft donor cells, collected 360 days after TCRalphabeta/CD19-depleted stem cell transplant. Receptors were obtained from a boy less than two years old who had a stem cell transplant for acute myeloid leukemia, so the T cells may come from the graft donor.

This clonotype was observed at least ten times. This chain connects TRBV5-1 to TRBJ2-6, with unresolved D. In germline, CDR1 is SGHRS, CDR2 YFSETQ. CDR3 length: 15 residues. Trimming took 4 bases from V and 0 from J, leaving 8 bases between them. The CDR3 loop reads CASSALNSGANVLTF. Here the CDR3 DNA reads TGCGCCAGCAGCGCTCTTAACTCTGGGGCCAACGTCCTGACTTTC.

This chain joins TRBV28 and TRBJ2-5, with D possibly TRBD2 on 5 matching bases. V gave up 6 bases and J gave up 5 bases, with 13 bases separating them. Germline lookup yields CDR1 MDHEN and CDR2 SYDVKM. The CDR3 is made up of 13 amino acids. The CDR3 loop reads CASSTLAPETQYF. For the CDR3, the DNA is TGTGCCAGCAGCACTCTAGCCCCTGAGACCCAGTACTTC.

This chain links TRBV5-1 with TRBJ2-2; D remains unclear. The CDR3 loop spans 15 amino acids. Germline CDR1 reads SGHRS; CDR2 reads YFSETQ. V lost 4 bases to trimming and J lost 4 bases, with 14 bases between them. The CDR3 DNA follows: TGCGCCAGCAGCGCTCCGACCGGTCTCACCGGGGAGCTGTTTTTT. Amino acid sequence: CASSAPTGLTGELFF.

The rearrangement joins TRBV28 to TRBJ1-1; tentative D call: TRBD1 (6 bases). CDR1 MDHEN and CDR2 SYDVKM come from the germline V gene. Trimming shortened V by 6 bases and J by 4 bases, and 27 bases separated the two germline ends. This CDR3 is 18 amino acids long. CDR3 sequence: CASRGALTGTKASTEAFF. Here the CDR3 DNA reads TGTGCCAGCAGGGGGGCTCTCACAGGGACCAAAGCGAGCACTGAAGCTTTCTTT.

This clonotype was found many times. The rearrangement uses TRBV10-3 and TRBJ2-1; D unresolved. The CDR3 totals 15 residues. Trimming shortened V by 1 base and J by 0 bases, and 7 bases separated the two germline ends. Germline values: CDR1 ENHRY, CDR2 SYGVKD. CDR3 sequence reads: CAISEYRSSYNEQFF. CDR3 sequence (DNA): TGTGCCATCAGTGAGTACCGTAGCTCCTACAATGAGCAGTTCTTC.

The table lists this clonotype with a few counts. A much bigger clone sits one base away, suggesting this may be a read error. The chain couples TRBV9 to TRBJ1-1; TRBD1 is a possible D gene (5 bases). Germline CDR1 and CDR2: SGDLS and YYNGEE. The CDR3 extends over 13 amino acids. The CDR3 here is CASSVGGNAEAFF. The CDR3 DNA is TGTGCCAGCAGCGTAGGGGGGAACGCTGAAGCTTTCTTT.

This clonotype was counted a few times. The rearrangement joins TRBV27 to TRBJ2-7, with 9 bases fitting TRBD1. The V and J ends lost 4 bases and 2 bases, in that order; junction bases with no gene match: 3. The CDR3 sequence is 14 residues long. Germline CDR1 MNHEY, CDR2 SMNVEV (reference sequence). The CDR3 nucleotides read TGTGCCAGCAGTTCGGGGGACAGGGCCTACGAGCAGTACTTC. Translating gives CASSSGDRAYEQYF.

The rearrangement uses TRBV12-3 or TRBV12-4 and TRBJ1-2; 8 positions match TRBD1. The CDR3 is 13 residues long. Trimming removed 6 bases from V and 7 bases from J; junction bases left unmatched: 7. CDR3: CASRTQGAPGYTF. The CDR3, as DNA: TGTGCCAGCAGGACCCAGGGGGCGCCTGGCTACACCTTC.

This clonotype has a handful of counts. The chain uses TRBV28 and TRBJ2-4; weak D call: TRBD1 (6 bases). CDR1 is MDHEN and CDR2 is SYDVKM in the germline V gene. V lost 4 bases and J lost 5, with 15 bases in between. CDR3 length equals 15 residues. For the CDR3, the DNA is TGTGCCAGCAGTTCGACACAGGGAGTTCAAAACATTCAGTACTTC. This encodes CASSSTQGVQNIQYF.

This clonotype was found a few times. The rearrangement links TRBV28 to TRBJ2-6; D is uncertain. Germline V gene data show CDR1 as MDHEN and CDR2 as SYDVKM. CDR3 length equals 16 residues. V gave up 5 bases and J gave up 2 bases, with 13 bases separating them. CDR3 region: CASSLPLGTGANVLTF. The CDR3 nucleotides read TGTGCCAGCAGTCTCCCTCTGGGAACTGGGGCCAACGTCCTGACTTTC.

This clonotype came up many times. V gene TRBV20-1 combines with J gene TRBJ2-1, with D maybe TRBD2 (7 bases). CDR1 is DFQATT and CDR2 is SNEGSKA in the germline V gene (reference sequence). CDR3 length equals 14 residues. CDR3 DNA: TGCGCCGGGGGGCACCCCAGCTCCTACAATGAGCAGTTCTTC. Translated: CAGGHPSSYNEQFF.

This clonotype appeared a few times. The chain is built from TRBV29-1 and TRBJ2-5; 7 bases map to TRBD1. V trimming: 5 bases; J trimming: 0 bases; junction bases outside the gene matches: 6. Germline lookup yields CDR1 SQVTM and CDR2 ANQGSEA. The CDR3 runs 14 residues. CDR3 amino acids: CSVYPGTDQETQYF. CDR3 coding DNA: TGCAGCGTTTACCCCGGGACAGACCAAGAGACCCAGTACTTC.

The J gene is TRBJ2-3, the V gene TRBV7-8; 9 bases line up with TRBD1. CDR1 and CDR2 from the germline V gene are SGHVS and FQNEAQ. The CDR3 spans 15 residues. Unmatched junction bases numbered 8, after V lost 5 bases and J lost 5 bases. The CDR3 DNA sequence: TGTGCCAGCAGCGTAACAGGGGGCGCGGGAGATACGCAGTATTTT. Its protein product is CASSVTGGAGDTQYF. The whole variable domain, filled in from reference TRBV7-8 and TRBJ2-3, reads GAGVSQSPRYKVAKRGQDVALRCDPISGHVSLFWYQQALGQGPEFLTYFQNEAQLDKSGLPSDRFFAERPEGSVSTLKIQRTQQEDSAVYLCASSVTGGAGDTQYFGPGTRLTVL.

This chain joins TRBV5-6 and TRBJ2-7, with D uncertain. CDR1 and CDR2 (germline): SGHDT, YYEEEE. The CDR3 is made up of 14 amino acids. V dropped 2 bases and J dropped 3 bases, with 12 bases sitting between them. CDR3 nucleotide sequence: TGTGCCAGCAGCTTAGGTGAACCCATCTACGAGCAGTACTTC. Translating it yields CASSLGEPIYEQYF.

This clonotype was seen more than once but under ten times. This chain joins TRBV12-3 or TRBV12-4 and TRBJ1-1, with unresolved D. The CDR3 has 15 residues. V lost 4 bases, J lost 1 base, and 13 bases lay in between. The CDR3 nucleotides are TGTGCCAGCAGTTCCTCCGACTCGGGGAACACTGAAGCTTTCTTT. Amino acid sequence: CASSSSDSGNTEAFF.

Only a few counts were recorded for this clonotype. The chain couples TRBV4-1 to TRBJ2-5; tentatively, D is TRBD1 (6 bases). Germline V gives CDR1 MGHRA, CDR2 YSYEKL. V lost 1 base and J 5 bases, leaving 14 bases between the germline ends. CDR3 length: 15 residues. This CDR3 is CASSQGTGSMETQYF. The DNA for the CDR3 is TGCGCCAGCAGCCAAGGAACAGGGAGTATGGAGACCCAGTACTTC.

This clonotype was recorded at least ten times. The chain is built from TRBV12-3 or TRBV12-4 and TRBJ2-1; D call uncertain. V was trimmed by 3 bases and J by 10 bases, leaving 22 bases between them. CDR3 length equals 16 residues. CDR3 region: CASSFGGVFRPAEQFF. CDR3 DNA: TGTGCCAGCAGTTTCGGTGGGGTTTTCCGTCCTGCCGAGCAGTTCTTC.

The V gene is TRBV6-1, the J gene TRBJ1-1; weak D call: TRBD1 (6 bases). V was cut by 6 bases and J by 9 bases, with 17 bases left in between. CDR1 and CDR2 from the germline V gene are MNHNS and SASEGT. This CDR3 is built from 13 residues. The CDR3 region has the DNA TGTGCCAGCAGGAAGGACAGCGACCGGCAAGCTTTCTTT. It translates to CASRKDSDRQAFF.

For this clonotype: The junction does not match germline at one end; this may be a read error. The chain is built from TRBV5-5 and TRBJ1-4; no firm D call. Per the germline V gene, CDR1 is SGHKS and CDR2 is YYEKEE (reference sequence). The CDR3 runs to 16 residues. The chain's CDR3 is CASSFRPWTDNDKLFF. In nucleotides, the CDR3 is TGTGCCAGCAGCTTTAGGCCCTGGACGGATAATGATAAACTGTTTTTT.

The chain recombines TRBV13 with TRBJ2-7; TRBD2 agrees at 9 bases. The CDR3 totals 14 residues. The germline CDR1 and CDR2 sequences are PRHDT and FYEKMQ (reference sequence). The trim removed 3 bases at V and 1 base at J, leaving 1 base unmatched. This CDR3 is CASSFAGGSYEQYF. The CDR3 DNA reads TGTGCCAGCAGCTTCGCGGGGGGGTCCTACGAGCAGTACTTC. Variable domain in full (rest from reference TRBV13 and TRBJ2-7): AAGVIQSPRHLIKEKRETATLKCYPIPRHDTVYWYQQGPGQDPQFLISFYEKMQSDKGSIPDRFSAQQFSDYHSELNMSSLELGDSALYFCASSFAGGSYEQYFGPGTRLTVT.

The V and J genes are TRBV4-3 and TRBJ2-2; 13 bases map to TRBD2. The CDR3 is made up of 17 amino acids. The V gene end was trimmed by 1 base and the J gene end by 6 bases; junction bases not matched to a gene: 5. In germline, CDR1 is LGHNA, CDR2 YSLEER. This CDR3 is CASSQAPGLAGAGELFF. Written as DNA, the CDR3 is TGCGCCAGCAGCCAAGCTCCCGGACTAGCGGGGGCCGGGGAGCTGTTTTTT.

This clonotype was seen at least ten times. This chain uses TRBV20-1 with TRBJ1-5; TRBD1 matches at 7 bases. J gave up 5 bases and V 6 bases, and 10 bases lay outside the gene matches. The CDR3 spans 14 residues. CDR1 and CDR2 (germline): DFQATT, SNEGSKA (reference sequence). CDR3 amino acids: CSAPTGRRDQPQHF. The CDR3 DNA follows: TGCAGTGCCCCGACAGGGCGGCGGGATCAGCCCCAGCATTTT.

Many counts were recorded for this clonotype. The gene calls are TRBV29-1 and TRBJ2-4; D is unresolved. CDR1 and CDR2 (germline): SQVTM, ANQGSEA. This CDR3 has 13 residues. The V and J ends lost 4 bases and 1 base respectively, with 8 bases between them. The CDR3 is CSVVAAAKNIQYF. The CDR3 DNA reads TGCAGCGTTGTAGCAGCGGCCAAAAACATTCAGTACTTC.

The table lists this clonotype with many counts. The chain has TRBV11-1 and TRBJ2-3, with 11 positions matching TRBD2. Germline V gene lookup returns CDR1 SGHAT and CDR2 FQDESV (reference sequence). Trimming cost V 5 bases and J 4 bases; bases outside gene matches: 14. This CDR3 is built from 18 residues. CDR3 sequence reads: CASSPRGPGLAVADTQYF. CDR3 sequence (DNA): TGTGCCAGCAGCCCACGGGGACCGGGACTAGCGGTTGCAGATACGCAGTATTTT.

This sequence joins TRBV20-1 and TRBJ2-2; D gene uncertain. The germline CDR1 and CDR2 sequences are DFQATT and SNEGSKA (reference sequence). V lost 0 bases to trimming and J lost 3 bases, with 5 bases between them. The CDR3 spans 13 residues. CDR3 in amino acids: CSARDLDTGELFF. CDR3 bases: TGCAGTGCTAGAGATTTAGACACCGGGGAGCTGTTTTTT.

The chain couples TRBV4-1 to TRBJ2-7; 7 nucleotides align to TRBD2. The germline V gene encodes CDR1 MGHRA and CDR2 YSYEKL. With V trimmed by 4 bases and J by 3 bases, 15 bases remained unmatched. The CDR3 runs to 17 residues. CDR3 nucleotide sequence: TGCGCCAGCAGCCCGTATAGCGGGCTACTTCCGATCTACGAGCAGTACTTC. Translated, it gives CASSPYSGLLPIYEQYF.

This clonotype was recorded at least ten times. This sequence joins TRBV6-1 and TRBJ1-4, with D tentatively TRBD1 (5 bases). V was pared by 6 bases and J by 8 bases, with 19 bases between. This CDR3 spans 15 amino acids. The V gene's germline CDR1 is MNHNS and CDR2 SASEGT. CDR3: CASRGRGSEREKLFF. In nucleotides, the CDR3 is TGTGCCAGCAGAGGTCGGGGCAGTGAACGCGAAAAACTGTTTTTT.

In this sample, this clonotype turned up many times. The chain recombines TRBV7-2 with TRBJ1-5; 7 positions match TRBD1. J lost 7 bases, V lost 5 bases, and 8 bases had no gene match. Per the germline V gene, CDR1 is SGHTA and CDR2 is FQGNSA. There are 14 residues in the CDR3. The CDR3 nucleotides are TGTGCCAGCAGCCTCCCGGGACAGTACCAGCCCCAGCATTTT. Protein product: CASSLPGQYQPQHF.

This clonotype was seen repeatedly, ten times or more. V gene TRBV20-1 combines with J gene TRBJ1-6; D unclear. CDR3 length: 14 residues. Germline lookup yields CDR1 DFQATT and CDR2 SNEGSKA (reference sequence). V was shortened by 8 bases and J by 5 bases, with 16 bases between the two germline ends. CDR3 region: CSSSTGIDNSPLHF. Here the CDR3 DNA reads TGCAGTTCATCGACGGGGATTGATAATTCACCCCTCCACTTT.

This clonotype was seen a handful of times. The chain recombines TRBV20-1 with TRBJ1-1; tentatively, D is TRBD1 (6 bases). Trimming removed 3 bases at V and 1 base at J, with 15 bases between. The CDR3 is 15 amino acids. Germline CDR1 DFQATT, CDR2 SNEGSKA (reference sequence). This CDR3 reads CSARGSGGRNTEAFF. The CDR3 coding sequence is TGCAGTGCTAGGGGATCCGGGGGCCGGAACACTGAAGCTTTCTTT.

This clonotype was seen a few times. The chain is built from TRBV5-1 and TRBJ1-1; TRBD1 aligns across 9 bases. The CDR3 totals 15 residues. CDR1 is SGHRS, CDR2 YFSETQ, per germline. V shed 0 bases, J shed 4 bases, and the junction held 4 bases outside the gene matches. This CDR3 is CASSLAGTGRTEAFF. CDR3 DNA sequence: TGCGCCAGCAGCTTGGCCGGGACAGGGCGCACTGAAGCTTTCTTT.